A single sample gave rise to the 22 T cell receptor beta chains below, sequenced in a study of identifying expanded T cells in peripheral blood. Assay used: immunoSEQ multiplex PCR; TCRdb lists only in-frame clones, some missing. Of approximately 100,000 clones listed, around 89% were seen once; the top ten hold roughly 17%. Source material: blood. These receptors all stem from a person aged 18 to 69 in good health.

The chain uses TRBV9 and TRBJ2-3; TRBD2 aligns across 11 bases. Per germline, CDR1 SGDLS and CDR2 YYNGEE. J gave up 4 bases and V 4 bases, and 11 bases lay outside the gene matches. The CDR3 has 17 amino acids. Written as DNA, the CDR3 is TGTGCCAGCAGCTCATCAATGCCGGGACTAGCGGCAGATACGCAGTATTTT. It specifies CASSSSMPGLAADTQYF.

V and J are TRBV11-2 and TRBJ1-1, with 9 bases that match TRBD1. Per germline, CDR1 SGHAT and CDR2 FQNNGV. The CDR3 totals 12 residues. The junction had 6 bases not matched to a gene; V was cut back by 5 bases and J by 11 bases. CDR3 DNA: TGTGCCAGCAGCCGGGGACAGGGCCGGGCTTTCTTT. It encodes CASSRGQGRAFF. The whole variable domain, filled in from reference TRBV11-2 and TRBJ1-1, reads EAGVAQSPRYKIIEKRQSVAFWCNPISGHATLYWYQQILGQGPKLLIQFQNNGVVDDSQLPKDRFSAERLKGVDSTLKIQPAKLEDSAVYLCASSRGQGRAFFGQGTRLTVV.

J is TRBJ2-5 and V is TRBV5-6; perhaps D is TRBD1 or TRBD2 (6 bases each). The CDR3 spans 14 residues. Germline CDR1 is SGHDT and CDR2 is YYEEEE. V was shortened by 1 base and J by 4 bases, with 11 bases between the two germline ends. CDR3 sequence reads: CASSLRGEVETQYF. The CDR3 DNA is TGTGCCAGCAGCTTGAGGGGGGAAGTAGAGACCCAGTACTTC.

V is TRBV6-1 and J is TRBJ2-7; 7 bases align to TRBD1. CDR1 is MNHNS, CDR2 SASEGT, per germline. The length of the CDR3 is 15 residues. V dropped 5 bases and J dropped 5; count of bases not matched to a gene: 12. The CDR3 DNA sequence: TGTGCCAGCAGTTTACAGGGGTTCTACGGCGACGAGCAGTACTTC. This sequence encodes CASSLQGFYGDEQYF.

The genes are TRBV4-3 and TRBJ2-1; TRBD2 matches at 10 bases. Germline trimming cut 0 bases from V and 4 bases from J; bases unmatched to any gene: 3. This CDR3 region has 16 residues. Germline V gene sequence: CDR1 LGHNA, CDR2 YSLEER. The CDR3 DNA is TGCGCCAGCAGCCAAGACTTAGCGGGGGGATACAATGAGCAGTTCTTC. Amino acids: CASSQDLAGGYNEQFF.

This chain connects TRBV5-1 to TRBJ2-5; the match to TRBD2 covers 9 bases. V was pared by 0 bases and J by 2 bases, with 5 bases of the junction left unmatched. Per the germline V gene, CDR1 is SGHRS and CDR2 is YFSETQ. CDR3 length: 16 residues. Here the CDR3 DNA reads TGCGCCAGCAGCTTGGCGGGGCTAGCGGGACAAGAGACCCAGTACTTC. Translated, it gives CASSLAGLAGQETQYF.

The rearrangement uses TRBV11-2 and TRBJ2-5; no firm D call. Per germline, CDR1 SGHAT and CDR2 FQNNGV. This CDR3 is 13 amino acids long. Trimming removed 1 base from V and 1 base from J, with 4 bases in between. CDR3 bases: TGTGCCAGCAGCTTAGGGGCCCAAGAGACCCAGTACTTC. This codes for CASSLGAQETQYF.

In its sample, this clone was seen once. The CDR3: CASSPGTGVSYEQYF. For the CDR3, the DNA is TGCGCCAGCAGTCCCGGGACAGGGGTATCCTACGAGCAGTACTTC. The chain employs TRBV4-3 and TRBJ2-7; 10 positions agree with TRBD1. Germline V gene lookup returns CDR1 LGHNA and CDR2 YSLEER. V was clipped by 6 bases and J by 1 base; unmatched bases: 6. The CDR3 spans 15 residues.

The chain recombines TRBV5-4 with TRBJ1-2; TRBD1 agrees at 9 bases. The CDR3 totals 16 residues. The germline V gene has CDR1 SGHNT and CDR2 YYREEE (reference sequence). J gave up 7 bases and V 4 bases, and 14 bases lay outside the gene matches. CDR3 DNA: TGTGCCAGCAGCCCCCTCGGACAGGGGAGATCATCTGGCTACACCTTC. Translation: CASSPLGQGRSSGYTF.

The rearrangement uses TRBV5-5 and TRBJ2-3; D uncertain. This CDR3 contains 10 residues. In germline, CDR1 is SGHKS, CDR2 YYEKEE (reference sequence). Deletions cut 4 bases from V and 6 bases from J, with 3 bases between. CDR3 coding DNA: TGTGCCAGCAGCGAGGATACGCAGTATTTT. Its protein product is CASSEDTQYF.

The CDR3, as DNA: TGTGCCAGCAGAGTTGGGGGGAGCACAGATACGCAGTATTTT. Translation: CASRVGGSTDTQYF. The chain carries TRBV11-2 and TRBJ2-3; a possible D gene is TRBD2 (6 bases). The CDR3 totals 14 residues. The ends were cut back, 6 bases at V and 0 bases at J, with 10 bases in the middle. CDR1 and CDR2 (germline): SGHAT, FQNNGV.

V and J are TRBV7-9 and TRBJ2-3, with D maybe TRBD1 (6 bases). The V and J ends lost 5 bases and 2 bases respectively, with 17 bases between them. The CDR3 covers 16 residues. Germline-derived CDR1 and CDR2 are SEHNR and FQNEAQ (reference sequence). DNA for the CDR3: TGTGCCAGCAGCCAAAGGGGGACGTATGCCACAGATACGCAGTATTTT. It yields the protein CASSQRGTYATDTQYF.

The V call is TRBV29-1, the J call TRBJ2-5; 10 nucleotides align to TRBD1. V shed 4 bases and J 5 bases; nucleotides not matched to a gene: 4. The germline gives CDR1 SQVTM, CDR2 ANQGSEA. The CDR3 covers 13 residues. The CDR3 loop is CSVGDRGAETQYF. CDR3 bases: TGCAGCGTTGGGGACAGGGGAGCGGAGACCCAGTACTTC.

This chain links TRBV18 with TRBJ2-3; 10 bases are shared with TRBD1. Germline V gene lookup returns CDR1 KGHSH and CDR2 LQKENI. V lost 4 bases, J lost 0 bases, and 10 bases stayed unmatched. This CDR3 is built from 18 residues. CDR3 nucleotides: TGTGCCAGCTCACTCGACAGGGGGCCCTTCCCCAGCACAGATACGCAGTATTTT. The encoded protein is CASSLDRGPFPSTDTQYF.

This rearrangement joins TRBV6-5 to TRBJ2-7, with TRBD2 identical over 7 bases. Unmatched junction bases numbered 7, after V lost 7 bases and J lost 1 base. Germline CDR1 and CDR2: MNHEY and SVGAGI. This CDR3 has 14 residues. CDR3 DNA: TGTGCCAGCAAGTTATGGGGGGGGTCCTACGAGCAGTACTTC. This translates into CASKLWGGSYEQYF.

J is TRBJ2-3 and V is TRBV6-5, with D possibly TRBD1 on 6 matching bases. V lost 10 bases, J lost 2 bases, and 19 bases lay in between. The CDR3 is 15 amino acids. The germline gives CDR1 MNHEY, CDR2 SVGAGI. CDR3 sequence (DNA): TGTGCCATCGGACGGAGAACAGGGTTCACAGATACGCAGTATTTT. Translated, it gives CAIGRRTGFTDTQYF.

The chain couples TRBV13 to TRBJ2-1, with 8 bases fitting TRBD2. This CDR3 has 19 residues. J was trimmed by 0 bases and V by 0 bases; bases with no gene match: 10. Germline assignment: CDR1 PRHDT and CDR2 FYEKMQ (reference sequence). CDR3 coding DNA: TGTGCCAGCAGCTTAGGGTTTGCGAGCGGGGGATACTCCTACAATGAGCAGTTCTTC. It specifies CASSLGFASGGYSYNEQFF.

The V call is TRBV15, the J call TRBJ1-5; D is uncertain. There are 11 residues in the CDR3. The V gene lost 3 bases and the J gene lost 3 bases, with 0 bases spanning the gap. Looked up from germline, CDR1 is LNHNV and CDR2 is YYDKDF (reference sequence). CDR3 nucleotide sequence: TGTGCCACCAGCAGCAATCAGCCCCAGCATTTT. It is translated as CATSSNQPQHF.

The V call is TRBV2, the J call TRBJ2-7; D gene uncertain. The germline V gene has CDR1 SNHLY and CDR2 FYNNEI. V lost 8 bases to trimming and J lost 3 bases, with 20 bases between them. The CDR3 runs 15 residues. The CDR3 region is CASYVTQTMGYEQYF. For the CDR3, the DNA is TGTGCCAGCTATGTAACCCAAACGATGGGCTACGAGCAGTACTTC. Looking up the rest from reference TRBV2 and TRBJ2-7 gives the full variable domain: EPEVTQTPSHQVTQMGQEVILRCVPISNHLYFYWYRQILGQKVEFLVSFYNNEISEKSEIFDDQFSVERPDGSNFTLKIRSTKLEDSAMYFCASYVTQTMGYEQYFGPGTRLTVT.

The chain combines TRBV6-1 with TRBJ1-1, with a tentative D call TRBD1 (6 bases). CDR1 and CDR2 (germline): MNHNS, SASEGT. V was pared by 9 bases and J by 3 bases, with 14 bases between. The CDR3 length is 13 residues. CDR3 in amino acids: CASRGAWHTEAFF. DNA of the CDR3: TGTGCCAGTAGGGGGGCCTGGCACACTGAAGCTTTCTTT.

This chain uses TRBV30 with TRBJ2-5; perhaps D is TRBD1 or TRBD2 (6 bases each). The length of the CDR3 is 15 residues. V was cut by 2 bases and J by 2 bases, with 15 bases left in between. CDR1 and CDR2 (germline): GTSNPN, SVGIG (reference sequence). DNA of the CDR3: TGTGCCTGGAGTTCCAATTCGGGGGCTCAAGAGACCCAGTACTTC. The encoded protein is CAWSSNSGAQETQYF.

This clone was found once. This chain joins TRBV7-2 and TRBJ1-2; D is uncertain. CDR3 length equals 13 residues. The germline V gene has CDR1 SGHTA and CDR2 FQGNSA. V was clipped by 3 bases and J by 5 bases, with 10 bases between them. The CDR3 DNA reads TGTGCCAGCAGCTTGCTGACGGTTTATGGCTACACCTTC. This codes for CASSLLTVYGYTF.